This T cell receptor beta chain is drawn from a study of blood T cell repertoires in COVID-19. Libraries were prepared by immunoSEQ multiplex PCR; TCRdb keeps only in-frame clonotypes and omits some of them. The table shows about 100,000 clones, with less than 85% occurring only once. V was pared by 4 bases and J by 3 bases, with 17 bases between. CDR3 size: 16 residues. The germline CDR1 and CDR2 sequences are SGHRS and YFSETQ. This clone was recorded only once. The V and J genes are TRBV5-1 and TRBJ2-1; the D gene is possibly TRBD1 (6 bases). The TCR originated in a woman older than 75 with active or convalescent COVID-19. The sequencing sample was made of peripheral blood. The CDR3 loop is CASSPRAGEFYNEQFF. CDR3 coding DNA: TGCGCCAGCAGCCCCCGCGCAGGGGAATTCTACAATGAGCAGTTCTTC.